Listed here are 29 T cell receptor beta chains from one sample, sequenced in a study of human versus mouse CDR3 diversity and MHC coevolution. Repertoires were generated with immunoSEQ multiplex PCR, while TCRdb's copy carries only in-frame clones and drops some. The sample shows tens of thousands of clones, over 85% of them seen only once. Sequenced input: naive CD4+ T cells from blood. Noted subset: CD45RO-negative CD62L-positive naive CD4 T cells. These receptors originate from a person between 25 and 69 years old in good health.

The chain joins TRBV27 to TRBJ1-2, with 7 positions matching TRBD1. Germline-derived CDR1 and CDR2 are MNHEY and SMNVEV (reference sequence). V lost 0 bases to trimming and J lost 0 bases; unmatched junction nucleotides: 13. CDR3 length: 19 amino acids. This chain's CDR3 is CASSLSVNYRGPSNYGYTF. DNA for the CDR3: TGTGCCAGCAGTTTATCCGTAAACTACAGGGGACCCTCTAACTATGGCTACACCTTC.

The CDR3 DNA sequence: TGTGCCAGTAGTCAGACAGTTGATAGCAATCAGCCCCAGCATTTT. This translates into CASSQTVDSNQPQHF. This chain connects TRBV19 to TRBJ1-5; a weak D match, TRBD1 (5 bases). This CDR3 has 15 residues. CDR1 LNHDA and CDR2 SQIVND come from the germline V gene (reference sequence). Trimming shortened V by 5 bases and J by 0 bases, and 11 bases separated the two germline ends.

Regarding this clone: A junction boundary mismatches the germline segment, possibly from a read error. The chain couples TRBV5-4 to TRBJ1-2; TRBD1 might be the D (5 bases). Germline V gives CDR1 SGHNT, CDR2 YYREEE (reference sequence). The CDR3 length is 15 residues. CDR3 loop: CASSLDPGINYGYTF. DNA for the CDR3: TGTGCCAGCAGTTTGGACCCAGGGATTAACTATGGCTACACCTTC.

This chain joins TRBV5-1 and TRBJ1-1; 8 positions match TRBD1. Germline V gene data show CDR1 as SGHRS and CDR2 as YFSETQ. V lost 4 bases, J lost 4 bases, and 9 bases stayed unmatched. The CDR3 sequence is 15 residues long. DNA of the CDR3: TGCGCCAGCAGCGGCTCCGGGACAGGTCTCACTGAAGCTTTCTTT. Its translation is CASSGSGTGLTEAFF.

V usage is TRBV9 and J usage is TRBJ1-1, with TRBD1 matching 7 bases. V was pared by 2 bases and J by 0 bases, with 4 bases of the junction left unmatched. Per germline, CDR1 SGDLS and CDR2 YYNGEE. The CDR3 length is 15 residues. In nucleotides, the CDR3 is TGTGCCAGCAGCGTTACAGGGGCCATGAACACTGAAGCTTTCTTT. It translates to CASSVTGAMNTEAFF.

The rearrangement joins TRBV7-3 to TRBJ2-7, with TRBD2 matching over 7 bases. After removal of 5 bases from V and 3 bases from J, the junction contained 7 bases not matched to a gene. The CDR3 consists of 14 residues. Per the germline V gene, CDR1 is SGHTA and CDR2 is FQGTGA. As DNA, the CDR3 is TGTGCCAGCAGCCCGGGGGGATCCTACTACGAGCAGTACTTC. Translation gives CASSPGGSYYEQYF.

The genes are TRBV29-1 and TRBJ2-7, with 12 bases identical to TRBD2. The CDR3 runs to 17 residues. The V segment lost 4 bases and the J segment 6 bases; nucleotides outside the gene matches: 16. Germline V gives CDR1 SQVTM, CDR2 ANQGSEA. For the CDR3, the DNA is TGCAGCGTTGTATATCGGGCTAGCGGGAGGGATCTGGGCGAGCAGTACTTC. Protein sequence: CSVVYRASGRDLGEQYF.

The chain combines TRBV5-1 with TRBJ2-1, with TRBD2 matching over 9 bases. The CDR3 loop spans 14 amino acids. The ends lost 4 bases at V and 7 bases at J; junction bases unmatched: 6. The germline CDR1 and CDR2 sequences are SGHRS and YFSETQ. CDR3 coding DNA: TGCGCCAGCAGCGTTAGCGGGAGCATGAATGAGCAGTTCTTC. Amino acids: CASSVSGSMNEQFF.

The chain links TRBV10-3 to TRBJ1-5; a weak D match, TRBD1 (6 bases). V lost 4 bases, J lost 6 bases, and 10 bases lay in between. The CDR3 sequence is 13 residues long. The germline gives CDR1 ENHRY, CDR2 SYGVKD. The DNA for the CDR3 is TGTGCCATCAGTGTCGGGGGGCTTCAGCCCCAGCATTTT. Amino acids: CAISVGGLQPQHF.

This chain connects TRBV6-5 to TRBJ2-7; no firm D call. Between the trimmed V and J ends, which lost 6 bases and 5 bases, there was a span of 11 bases. This CDR3 comprises 12 residues. CDR1 MNHEY and CDR2 SVGAGI come from the germline V gene. Here the CDR3 DNA reads TGTGCCAGCAGCGCCACAATGAACGAGCAGTACTTC. Translated: CASSATMNEQYF.

V is TRBV18 and J is TRBJ2-5; 8 bases match TRBD1. J gave up 1 base and V 3 bases, and 7 bases lay outside the gene matches. The CDR3 totals 16 residues. Germline V gives CDR1 KGHSH, CDR2 LQKENI. The CDR3: CASSPGFGQGQETQYF. As DNA, the CDR3 is TGTGCCAGCTCACCGGGATTTGGACAGGGCCAAGAGACCCAGTACTTC.

This sequence joins TRBV2 and TRBJ2-2; weak D call: TRBD2 (6 bases). Germline-derived CDR1 and CDR2 are SNHLY and FYNNEI. V was clipped by 3 bases and J by 6 bases, with 8 bases between them. This CDR3 has 13 amino acids. CDR3 nucleotide sequence: TGTGCCAGCAGTGAGGGGGGAGCCGGGGAGCTGTTTTTT. It translates to CASSEGGAGELFF.

This chain connects TRBV2 to TRBJ2-1; 7 bases fit TRBD1. Unmatched junction bases numbered 10, after V lost 7 bases and J lost 10 bases. The CDR3 runs 13 residues. CDR1 SNHLY and CDR2 FYNNEI come from the germline V gene. This chain's CDR3 is CASTFDRVREQFF. The CDR3 coding sequence is TGTGCCAGCACCTTTGACAGGGTCCGCGAGCAGTTCTTC. Looking up the rest from reference TRBV2 and TRBJ2-1 gives the full variable domain: EPEVTQTPSHQVTQMGQEVILRCVPISNHLYFYWYRQILGQKVEFLVSFYNNEISEKSEIFDDQFSVERPDGSNFTLKIRSTKLEDSAMYFCASTFDRVREQFFGPGTRLTVL.

The chain has TRBV19 and TRBJ1-2; maybe TRBD1 (5 bases). Per germline, CDR1 LNHDA and CDR2 SQIVND (reference sequence). The CDR3 spans 14 residues. The V end was cut by 5 bases, the J end by 2 bases, with 12 bases between. The CDR3 DNA sequence: TGTGCCAGTAGTCCCTCCCGGGGGAACTATGGCTACACCTTC. Translating gives CASSPSRGNYGYTF.

The gene calls are TRBV5-8 and TRBJ1-1; no definite D call. This CDR3 has 12 residues. V dropped 3 bases and J dropped 6 bases, with 9 bases sitting between them. CDR1 is SGHTS, CDR2 YDEGEE, per germline. In nucleotides, the CDR3 is TGTGCCAGCAGCTCCATGAAGCCTGAAGCTTTCTTT. Its protein is CASSSMKPEAFF.

This clone appeared a few times. The chain links TRBV10-3 to TRBJ2-7, with 8 bases fitting TRBD1. The trim removed 4 bases at V and 4 bases at J, leaving 3 bases unmatched. This CDR3 contains 13 residues. CDR1 and CDR2 from the germline V gene are ENHRY and SYGVKD. CDR3 coding DNA: TGTGCCATCAGTGCCTGGACAGGGTACGAGCAGTACTTC. This gives the protein CAISAWTGYEQYF.

This clone has a single count. The gene calls are TRBV19 and TRBJ1-2; D gene ambiguous. Trimming cost V 3 bases and J 4 bases, with 9 bases left between them. Per the germline V gene, CDR1 is LNHDA and CDR2 is SQIVND (reference sequence). This CDR3 is 13 amino acids long. CDR3 protein: CASSIAEGYGYTF. For the CDR3, the DNA is TGTGCCAGTAGTATCGCCGAGGGCTATGGCTACACCTTC.

J is TRBJ2-7 and V is TRBV5-4; 9 positions agree with TRBD2. The CDR3 is 18 residues long. The ends lost 2 bases at V and 4 bases at J; junction bases unmatched: 16. Looked up from germline, CDR1 is SGHNT and CDR2 is YYREEE (reference sequence). The CDR3 is CASSFGLASDRVLYEQYF. In nucleotides, the CDR3 is TGTGCCAGCAGCTTTGGACTAGCGAGCGATCGAGTTCTGTACGAGCAGTACTTC. The full variable domain, with the rest looked up from reference TRBV5-4 and TRBJ2-7, is ETGVTQSPTHLIKTRGQQVTLRCSSQSGHNTVSWYQQALGQGPQFIFQYYREEENGRGNFPPRFSGLQFPNYSSELNVNALELDDSALYLCASSFGLASDRVLYEQYFGPGTRLTVT.

The V call is TRBV6-4, the J call TRBJ2-1; D not resolved. Germline CDR1 is MRHNA and CDR2 is SNTAGT. CDR3 length: 12 residues. The V end lost 1 base, the J end lost 7 bases, and 5 bases lay between the germline ends. The DNA of the CDR3 is TGTGCCAGCAGTGACTACAGAAATGAGCAGTTCTTC. This encodes CASSDYRNEQFF.

This sequence joins TRBV4-3 and TRBJ1-6, with TRBD1 as a possible D gene (6 bases). V was clipped by 0 bases and J by 8 bases, with 11 bases between them. CDR1 LGHNA and CDR2 YSLEER come from the germline V gene. CDR3 length: 15 amino acids. The CDR3 reads CASSQDRAGDSPLHF. DNA for the CDR3: TGCGCCAGCAGCCAAGATAGGGCAGGGGATTCACCCCTCCACTTT.

The CDR3 loop is CASSNRLAGEQFF. The CDR3 bases are TGTGCCAGTAGTAACAGACTAGCGGGTGAGCAGTTCTTC. The rearrangement links TRBV19 to TRBJ2-1; 10 bases align to TRBD2. The germline gives CDR1 LNHDA, CDR2 SQIVND (reference sequence). V dropped 4 bases and J dropped 9; count of bases not matched to a gene: 3. The CDR3 is made up of 13 amino acids.

This clone was observed a few times. This chain links TRBV10-1 with TRBJ2-7; 11 bases align to TRBD2. V was clipped by 3 bases and J by 3 bases; unmatched bases: 4. The CDR3 is 15 residues long. Germline-derived CDR1 and CDR2 are WNHNN and SYGVQD (reference sequence). CDR3 sequence reads: CASSEPGTSGYEQYF. DNA for the CDR3: TGCGCCAGCAGTGAACCCGGGACTAGCGGCTACGAGCAGTACTTC.

The chain combines TRBV4-2 with TRBJ2-1; 13 bases map to TRBD2. The ends lost 4 bases at V and 6 bases at J; junction bases unmatched: 6. Germline V CDR1 and CDR2: LGHNA, YNFKEQ. The CDR3 is 16 amino acids. The CDR3 spells CASSLRTSGGFNEQFF. In DNA form, the CDR3 reads TGTGCCAGCAGCCTCCGGACTAGCGGGGGCTTCAATGAGCAGTTCTTC.

The CDR3 coding sequence is TGTGCCTGCCGGACTAGCGGGAGGTACGAGCAGTACTTC. Protein product: CACRTSGRYEQYF. The gene calls are TRBV30 and TRBJ2-7; 14 nucleotides match TRBD2. Germline CDR1 GTSNPN, CDR2 SVGIG (reference sequence). This CDR3 has 13 residues. V trimming: 6 bases; J trimming: 4 bases; junction bases outside the gene matches: 2. Supplemented by reference TRBV30 and TRBJ2-7, the full variable domain reads SQTIHQWPATLVQPVGSPLSLECTVEGTSNPNLYWYRQAAGRGLQLLFYSVGIGQISSEVPQNLSASRPQDRQFILSSKKLLLSDSGFYLCACRTSGRYEQYFGPGTRLTVT.

This clone was seen just once. The chain links TRBV7-2 to TRBJ2-5, with D tentatively TRBD2 (6 bases). The DNA end is more similar to TRBJ2-7, so the J call may be wrong. Germline assignment: CDR1 SGHTA and CDR2 FQGNSA. The CDR3 is 14 residues long. CDR3 amino acids: CASSNPGLPYEQYF. CDR3 in DNA: TGTGCCAGCAGCAACCCGGGACTCCCTTACGAGCAGTACTTC.

The genes are TRBV5-1 and TRBJ1-1, with 9 nucleotides matching TRBD1. The CDR3 is 14 amino acids. The V gene's germline CDR1 is SGHRS and CDR2 YFSETQ. Trimming at V came to 4 bases and at J to 4 bases, leaving 5 bases not matched to a gene. As DNA, the CDR3 is TGCGCCAGCAGCGGGACAGGGATGGGCACTGAAGCTTTCTTT. Protein: CASSGTGMGTEAFF.

This clone was picked up one time. V usage is TRBV5-8 and J usage is TRBJ1-2; 7 nucleotides match TRBD1. The CDR3 contains 15 residues. Germline lookup yields CDR1 SGHTS and CDR2 YDEGEE. V shed 5 bases and J 1 base; nucleotides not matched to a gene: 8. The CDR3 coding sequence is TGTGCCAGCAGGGGTCGACAGGGCCTTAACTATGGCTACACCTTC. Translated: CASRGRQGLNYGYTF.

CDR3 protein: CASSGGLAGSYNEQFF. CDR3 in DNA: TGTGCCAGCAGCGGGGGACTAGCGGGCTCCTACAATGAGCAGTTCTTC. This chain joins TRBV11-2 and TRBJ2-1; TRBD2 agrees at 12 bases. J gave up 0 bases and V 5 bases, and 2 bases lay outside the gene matches. CDR3 size: 16 residues. Germline CDR1 and CDR2: SGHAT and FQNNGV.

This clone has just one count. This sequence joins TRBV5-4 and TRBJ1-2; no clear D gene. Trimming pared 3 bases from V and 1 base from J, leaving 13 bases between. Germline V gene data show CDR1 as SGHNT and CDR2 as YYREEE (reference sequence). The CDR3 loop spans 15 amino acids. DNA for the CDR3: TGTGCCAGCAGCTCTCGAGTAGGCGGTAACTATGGCTACACCTTC. The encoded protein is CASSSRVGGNYGYTF. The variable domain in full, completed from reference TRBV5-4 and TRBJ1-2, reads ETGVTQSPTHLIKTRGQQVTLRCSSQSGHNTVSWYQQALGQGPQFIFQYYREEENGRGNFPPRFSGLQFPNYSSELNVNALELDDSALYLCASSSRVGGNYGYTFGSGTRLTVV.